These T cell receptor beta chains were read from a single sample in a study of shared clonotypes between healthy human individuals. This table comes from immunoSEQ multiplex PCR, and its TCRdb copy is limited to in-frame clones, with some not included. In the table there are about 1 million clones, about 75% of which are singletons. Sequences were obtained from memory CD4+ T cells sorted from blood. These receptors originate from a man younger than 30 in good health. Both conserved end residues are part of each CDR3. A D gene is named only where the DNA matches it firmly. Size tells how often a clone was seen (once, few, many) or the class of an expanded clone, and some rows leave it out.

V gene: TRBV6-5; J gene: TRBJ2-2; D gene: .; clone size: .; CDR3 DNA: TGTGCCAGCAGTTACTTGGGGGGCAACACCGGGGAGCTGTTTTTT; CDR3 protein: CASSYLGGNTGELFF
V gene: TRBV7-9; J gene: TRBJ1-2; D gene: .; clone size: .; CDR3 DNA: TGTGCCAGCAGCGGCTCGACAGGAAACTATGGCTACACCTTC; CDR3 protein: CASSGSTGNYGYTF
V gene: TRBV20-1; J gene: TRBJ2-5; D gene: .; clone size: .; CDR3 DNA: TGCAGTGCCGCTAGGGGAGAGACCCAGTACTTC; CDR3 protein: CSAARGETQYF
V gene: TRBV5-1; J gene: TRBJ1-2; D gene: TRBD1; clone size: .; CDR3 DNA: TGCGCCAGCAGCTCGGGACAGGGAGGTGGCTACACCTTC; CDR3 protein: CASSSGQGGGYTF
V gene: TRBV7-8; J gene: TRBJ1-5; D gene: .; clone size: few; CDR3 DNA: TGTGCCAGCAGCTTAGAGACAGGAAATCAGCCCCAGCATTTT; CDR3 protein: CASSLETGNQPQHF
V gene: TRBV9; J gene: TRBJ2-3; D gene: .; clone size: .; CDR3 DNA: TGTGCCAGCAGCGTAGGGGAGGCAGGGATGGCAGATACGCAGTATTTT; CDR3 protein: CASSVGEAGMADTQYF
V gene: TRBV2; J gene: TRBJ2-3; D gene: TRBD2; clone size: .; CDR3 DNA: TGTGCCAGCAGTTCCGGGACTAGCCGGAGAGATACGCAGTATTTT; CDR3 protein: CASSSGTSRRDTQYF
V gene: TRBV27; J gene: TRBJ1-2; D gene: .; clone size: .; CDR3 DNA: TGTGCCAGCAGTTTATCGGGCACAGGGTTCGGCTACACCTTC; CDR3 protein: CASSLSGTGFGYTF
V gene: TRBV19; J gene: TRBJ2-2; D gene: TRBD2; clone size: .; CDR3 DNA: TGTGCCAGTAACCGACTAGCGGGAGGATCCACCGGGGAGCTGTTTTTT; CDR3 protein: CASNRLAGGSTGELFF
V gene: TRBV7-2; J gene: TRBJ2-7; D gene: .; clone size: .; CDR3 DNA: TGTGCCAGCAGCCACCCGAGTAGCCCCTACGAGCAGTACTTC; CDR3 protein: CASSHPSSPYEQYF
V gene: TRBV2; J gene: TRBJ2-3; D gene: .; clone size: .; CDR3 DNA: TGTGCCAGCAGTGAAGCCCGGGGTAGCACAGATACGCAGTATTTT; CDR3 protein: CASSEARGSTDTQYF
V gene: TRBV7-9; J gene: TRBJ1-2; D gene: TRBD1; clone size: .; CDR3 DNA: TGTGCCAGCAGCCCCACAGGGGCTAACTATGGCTACACCTTC; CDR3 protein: CASSPTGANYGYTF
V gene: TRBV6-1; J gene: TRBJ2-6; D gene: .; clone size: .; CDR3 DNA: TGTGCCAGCAGTTGGGAGAGATCTGGGGCCAACGTCCTGACTTTC; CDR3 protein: CASSWERSGANVLTF
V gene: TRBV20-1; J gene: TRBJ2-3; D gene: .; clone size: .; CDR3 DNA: TGCAGCGCCGGGGGCACAGATACGCAGTATTTT; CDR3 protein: CSAGGTDTQYF
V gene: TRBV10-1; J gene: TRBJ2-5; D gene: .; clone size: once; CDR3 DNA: TGCGCCAGCAGCCCTGGGTTGTGGGGTTCGGAAAAAGAGACCCAGTACTTC; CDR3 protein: CASSPGLWGSEKETQYF
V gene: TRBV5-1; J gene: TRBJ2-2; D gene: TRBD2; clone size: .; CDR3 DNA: TGCGCCAGCAGCCTGACTAGCGGGGGGTCGAACACCGGGGAGCTGTTTTTT; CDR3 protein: CASSLTSGGSNTGELFF
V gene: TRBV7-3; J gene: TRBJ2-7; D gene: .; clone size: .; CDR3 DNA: TGTGCCAGCAGCCCACGGGCAGGGGCAACCTACGAGCAGTACTTC; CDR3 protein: CASSPRAGATYEQYF
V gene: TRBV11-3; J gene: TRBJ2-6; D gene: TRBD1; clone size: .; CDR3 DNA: TGTGCCAGCAGCTCGACAGGGGGGGACGTCCTGACTTTC; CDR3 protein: CASSSTGGDVLTF
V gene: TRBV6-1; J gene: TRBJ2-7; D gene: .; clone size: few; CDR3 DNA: TGTGCCAGCATAGGAAGCGAGCAGTACTTC; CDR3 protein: CASIGSEQYF
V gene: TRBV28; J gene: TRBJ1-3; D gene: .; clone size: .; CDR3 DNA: TGTGCCAGCAGTTTATTACGGGGAAACACCATATATTTT; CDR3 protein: CASSLLRGNTIYF
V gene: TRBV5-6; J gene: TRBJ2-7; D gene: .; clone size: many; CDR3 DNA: TGTGCCAGCAGCTTGGGCTACGAGCAGTACTTC; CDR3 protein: CASSLGYEQYF
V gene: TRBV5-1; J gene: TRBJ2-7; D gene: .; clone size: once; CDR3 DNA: TGCGCCAGCAGCACCCGCACGGAGCAGTACTTC; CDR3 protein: CASSTRTEQYF
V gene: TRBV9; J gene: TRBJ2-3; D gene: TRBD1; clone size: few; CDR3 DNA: TGTGCCAGCAGCGCCCTTCGACAGGGCCGCACAGATACGCAGTATTTT; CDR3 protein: CASSALRQGRTDTQYF
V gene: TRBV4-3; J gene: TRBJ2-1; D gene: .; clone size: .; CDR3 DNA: TGCGCCAGCAGCCGATTAGCGGTAGCCTACAATGAGCAGTTCTTC; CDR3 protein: CASSRLAVAYNEQFF
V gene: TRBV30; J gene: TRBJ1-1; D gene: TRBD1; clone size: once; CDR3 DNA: TGTGCCTGGAGTCGGGACAGCCGGAACACTGAAGCTTTCTTT; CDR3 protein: CAWSRDSRNTEAFF
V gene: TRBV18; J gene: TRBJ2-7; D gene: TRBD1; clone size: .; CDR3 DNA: TGTGCCAGCTCATCGCAAAACCAGGGACAGGGCATCCACGAGCAGTACTTC; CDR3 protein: CASSSQNQGQGIHEQYF
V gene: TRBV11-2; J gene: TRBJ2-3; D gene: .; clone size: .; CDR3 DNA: TGTGCCAGCAGCCCTAGCGTTCCGGACGGATTGGAGTATTTT; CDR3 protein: CASSPSVPDGLEYF
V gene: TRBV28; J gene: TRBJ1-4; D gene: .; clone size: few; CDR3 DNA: TGTGCCAGCAGTTTAGTGGGGCCAACTAATGAAAAACTGTTTTTT; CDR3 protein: CASSLVGPTNEKLFF
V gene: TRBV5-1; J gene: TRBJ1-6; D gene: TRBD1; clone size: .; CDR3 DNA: TGCGCCAGCAGCTCCGGGACAGAGAATTCACCCCTCCACTTT; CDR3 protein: CASSSGTENSPLHF
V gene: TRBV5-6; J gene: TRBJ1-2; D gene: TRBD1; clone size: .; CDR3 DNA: TGTGCCAGCAGCCTTCCCGCCGGGACAGGGGATGGCTACACCTTC; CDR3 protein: CASSLPAGTGDGYTF
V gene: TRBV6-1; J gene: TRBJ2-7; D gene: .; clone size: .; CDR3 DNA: TGTGCCAGCAGGGTCGGGAGCCCCTACGAGCAGTACTTC; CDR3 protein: CASRVGSPYEQYF
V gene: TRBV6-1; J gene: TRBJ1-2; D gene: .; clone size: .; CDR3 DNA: TGTGCCAGCAGTGCCGTTCCTAACTATGGCTACACCTTC; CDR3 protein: CASSAVPNYGYTF
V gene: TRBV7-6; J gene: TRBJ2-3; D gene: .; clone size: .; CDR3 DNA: TGTGCCAGCAGCTTTAGTTTTCTGGGGGAAGGATCAGATACGCAGTATTTT; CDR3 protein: CASSFSFLGEGSDTQYF
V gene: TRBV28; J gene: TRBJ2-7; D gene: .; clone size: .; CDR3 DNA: TGTGCCAGCGGAACGGGCCCAACCTACGAGCAGTACTTC; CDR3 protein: CASGTGPTYEQYF
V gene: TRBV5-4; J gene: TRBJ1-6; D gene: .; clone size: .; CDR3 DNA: TGTGCCAGCAGCTCGGTCGCAATGGGGTTCCCTAATTCACCCCTCCACTTT; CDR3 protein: CASSSVAMGFPNSPLHF
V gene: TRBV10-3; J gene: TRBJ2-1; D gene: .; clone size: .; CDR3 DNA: TGTGCCATGGGGTTGGGGGGCGCCTACAATGAGCAGTTCTTC; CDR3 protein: CAMGLGGAYNEQFF
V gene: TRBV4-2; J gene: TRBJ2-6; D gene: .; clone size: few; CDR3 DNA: TGTGCCAGCAGCCAAGGAGACTCTGGGGCCAACGTCCTGACTTTC; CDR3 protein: CASSQGDSGANVLTF
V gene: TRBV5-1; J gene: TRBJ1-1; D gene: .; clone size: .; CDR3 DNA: TGCGCCAGCAGCTTGCAGGCAGGAACTGAAGCTTTCTTT; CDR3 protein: CASSLQAGTEAFF
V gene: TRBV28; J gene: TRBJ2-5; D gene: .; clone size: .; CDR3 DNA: TGTGCCAGCAGACAGGGCGGGAAAGAGACCCAGTACTTC; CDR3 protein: CASRQGGKETQYF
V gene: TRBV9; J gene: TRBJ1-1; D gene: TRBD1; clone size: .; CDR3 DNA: TGTGCCAGCAGCGTCAGGGGACAGGCTGAAGCTTTCTTT; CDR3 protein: CASSVRGQAEAFF
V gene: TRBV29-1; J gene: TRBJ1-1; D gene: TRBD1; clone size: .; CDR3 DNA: TGCAGCGTTGAAGGGGACAGGGGGGGATCTGAAGCTTTCTTT; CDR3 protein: CSVEGDRGGSEAFF
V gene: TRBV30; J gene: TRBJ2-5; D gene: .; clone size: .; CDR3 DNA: TGTGCCTGGAGTCTCGAAGGGGCCCAGTACTTC; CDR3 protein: CAWSLEGAQYF
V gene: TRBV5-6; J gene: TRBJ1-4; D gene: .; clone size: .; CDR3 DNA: TGTGCCAGCAGCCGCGACGTAAAGTTAGTCCCAAATGAAAAACTGTTTTTT; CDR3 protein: CASSRDVKLVPNEKLFF
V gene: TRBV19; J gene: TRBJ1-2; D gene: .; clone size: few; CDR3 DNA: TGTGCCAGTAGTATCTCGCATGGACAATCGGGTGGCTACACCTTC; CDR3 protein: CASSISHGQSGGYTF
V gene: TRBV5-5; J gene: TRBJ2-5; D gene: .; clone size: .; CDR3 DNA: TGTGCCAGCAGCCTACAGGCCCTGGCGTTCAACCAGTACTTC; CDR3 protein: CASSLQALAFNQYF
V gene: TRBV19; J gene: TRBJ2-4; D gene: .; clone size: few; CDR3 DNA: TGTGCCAGTAGTATAGGGCAGTTAGCCAAAAACATTCAGTACTTC; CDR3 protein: CASSIGQLAKNIQYF
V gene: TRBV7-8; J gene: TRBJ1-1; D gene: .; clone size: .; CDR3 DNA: TGTGCCAGCAGCCCCCGGACGGGGGGGACTGAAGCTTTCTTT; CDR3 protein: CASSPRTGGTEAFF
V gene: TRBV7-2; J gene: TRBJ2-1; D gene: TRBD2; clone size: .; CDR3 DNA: TGTGCCAGCAGCTTAGCGCGGGGGATAGAGCAGTTCTTC; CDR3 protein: CASSLARGIEQFF
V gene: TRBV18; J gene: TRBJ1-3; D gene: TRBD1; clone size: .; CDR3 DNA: TGTGCCAGCTCACCACTTGAGGGACAGGGATCGGGAAACACCATATATTTT; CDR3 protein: CASSPLEGQGSGNTIYF
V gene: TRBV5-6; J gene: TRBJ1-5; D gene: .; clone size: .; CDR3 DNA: TGTGCCAGCAGCTTGGGGGCAGGGGATCAGCCCCAGCATTTT; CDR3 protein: CASSLGAGDQPQHF
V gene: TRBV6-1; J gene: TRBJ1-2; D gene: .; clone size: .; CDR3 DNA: TGTGCCAGCAGTGAAGGGACTATGGTGGGCTATGGCTACACCTTC; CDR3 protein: CASSEGTMVGYGYTF
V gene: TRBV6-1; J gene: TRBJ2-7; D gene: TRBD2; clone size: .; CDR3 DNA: TGTGCCAGCCGAGCGGGGGGCGTGGAGCAGTACTTC; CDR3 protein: CASRAGGVEQYF
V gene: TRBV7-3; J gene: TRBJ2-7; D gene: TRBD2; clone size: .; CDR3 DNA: TGTGCCAGCAGCCCCCAGGGAGGGGACTCCTACGAGCAGTACTTC; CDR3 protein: CASSPQGGDSYEQYF
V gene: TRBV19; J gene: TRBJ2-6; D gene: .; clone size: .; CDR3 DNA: TGTGCCAGTAGTCCCGGTCAGGCCAACGTCCTGACTTTC; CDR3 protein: CASSPGQANVLTF
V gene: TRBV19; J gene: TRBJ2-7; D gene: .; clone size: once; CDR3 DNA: TGTGCCAGTAGTACTTCACACACCCACAGCTCCTACGAGCAGTACTTC; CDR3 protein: CASSTSHTHSSYEQYF
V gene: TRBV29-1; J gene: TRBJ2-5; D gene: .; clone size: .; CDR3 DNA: TGCAGCGTTGCCGCTAGCTCGGAGACCCAGTACTTC; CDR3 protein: CSVAASSETQYF
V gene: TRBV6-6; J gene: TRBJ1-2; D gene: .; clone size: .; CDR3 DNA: TGTGCCAGCAGGCGCGGGGGTAACTATGGCTACACCTTC; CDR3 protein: CASRRGGNYGYTF